The 20 T cell receptor beta chains in this list originate from one sample, sequenced in a study of blood T cell repertoires in COVID-19. TCRdb keeps only in-frame clones here, not all; method: immunoSEQ multiplex PCR. The sample includes 200,000 to 250,000 clones, about 84% of them seen just once. Sequenced sample: peripheral blood. The receptors shown here come from a human donor in a cohort sampled during active COVID-19.

The gene calls are TRBV19 and TRBJ2-5; TRBD1 aligns across 7 bases. Germline V lookup: CDR1 LNHDA, CDR2 SQIVND (reference sequence). CDR3 length: 16 amino acids. The ends lost 3 bases at V and 5 bases at J; junction bases unmatched: 12. CDR3 bases: TGTGCCAGTAGTATGCGGGTTACAGGGGAAGGTGAGACCCAGTACTTC. Translated, it gives CASSMRVTGEGETQYF.

This clone was recorded many times. J is TRBJ1-2 and V is TRBV11-2; D perhaps matches TRBD1 (5 bases). Germline assignment: CDR1 SGHAT and CDR2 FQNNGV. V was clipped by 0 bases and J by 5 bases, with 10 bases between them. This CDR3 comprises 14 residues. The CDR3 spells CASSLEGTLYGYTF. As DNA, the CDR3 is TGTGCCAGCAGCTTAGAGGGGACTTTATATGGCTACACCTTC.

V usage is TRBV2 and J usage is TRBJ2-1, with TRBD2 matching 10 bases. The CDR3 length is 11 residues. V gave up 9 bases and J gave up 12 bases; unmatched junction bases: 5. CDR1 is SNHLY and CDR2 is FYNNEI in the germline V gene. This CDR3 reads CASELAGRQFF. The CDR3 region has the DNA TGTGCCAGTGAACTAGCGGGAAGGCAGTTCTTC.

The chain carries TRBV7-6 and TRBJ2-3; 10 positions match TRBD2. The germline CDR1 and CDR2 sequences are SGHVS and FNYEAQ. CDR3 length: 17 amino acids. V was clipped by 5 bases and J by 3 bases; unmatched bases: 11. The CDR3 loop reads CASSLGPSGGITDTQYF. The CDR3 DNA is TGTGCCAGCAGCCTGGGGCCTAGCGGGGGTATAACAGATACGCAGTATTTT.

V gene TRBV5-1 combines with J gene TRBJ2-3; 7 bases align to TRBD1. The V gene end was trimmed by 3 bases and the J gene end by 3 bases; junction bases not matched to a gene: 4. The CDR3 is 14 residues long. Germline loops: CDR1 SGHRS, CDR2 YFSETQ. The CDR3 DNA follows: TGCGCCAGCAGCTCGTCGGGACAGACAGATACGCAGTATTTT. Amino acids: CASSSSGQTDTQYF.

The chain joins TRBV2 to TRBJ2-7; 9 bases are a match to TRBD1. Trimming at V came to 8 bases and at J to 4 bases, leaving 12 bases not matched to a gene. Germline V lookup: CDR1 SNHLY, CDR2 FYNNEI. This CDR3 has 15 amino acids. This CDR3 is CASRPQTGGEYEQYF. The CDR3 bases are TGTGCCAGCCGCCCCCAAACAGGGGGCGAGTACGAGCAGTACTTC. Full variable domain (missing parts from reference TRBV2 and TRBJ2-7): EPEVTQTPSHQVTQMGQEVILRCVPISNHLYFYWYRQILGQKVEFLVSFYNNEISEKSEIFDDQFSVERPDGSNFTLKIRSTKLEDSAMYFCASRPQTGGEYEQYFGPGTRLTVT.

This clone was counted a single time. The gene calls are TRBV28 and TRBJ1-5, with D uncertain. CDR3 size: 11 residues. Trimming removed 8 bases at V and 12 bases at J, with 14 bases between. Germline V CDR1 and CDR2: MDHEN, SYDVKM. The chain's CDR3 is CASPGPRGQHF. DNA of the CDR3: TGTGCCAGCCCTGGGCCCCGGGGCCAGCATTTT.

The V gene is TRBV6-6, the J gene TRBJ1-5; unclear D gene. V lost 7 bases and J 5 bases, leaving 15 bases between the germline ends. The CDR3 totals 14 residues. CDR1 and CDR2 from the germline V gene are MNHNY and SVGAGI (reference sequence). The CDR3 sequence is CASNSGGRDQPQHF. CDR3 in DNA: TGTGCCAGCAATTCGGGTGGGCGGGATCAGCCCCAGCATTTT.

In nucleotides, the CDR3 is TGTGCCAGCAGTGTCCGGTGGAACACTGAAGCTTTCTTT. Translation gives CASSVRWNTEAFF. The chain uses TRBV2 and TRBJ1-1, with no clear D. The CDR3 extends over 13 amino acids. Trimming removed 4 bases from V and 1 base from J, with 7 bases in between. Per the germline V gene, CDR1 is SNHLY and CDR2 is FYNNEI.

This chain uses TRBV4-1 with TRBJ1-1, with D uncertain. Germline V CDR1 and CDR2: MGHRA, YSYEKL. This CDR3 is 13 amino acids long. V lost 0 bases to trimming and J lost 5 bases, with 7 bases between them. CDR3 amino acids: CASSQEEGTEAFF. The CDR3 nucleotides read TGCGCCAGCAGCCAAGAGGAGGGAACTGAAGCTTTCTTT.

The CDR3 is CASSLPGQGANEQFF. The CDR3 nucleotides are TGCGCCAGCAGCTTGCCGGGACAGGGGGCAAATGAGCAGTTCTTC. This chain links TRBV5-1 with TRBJ2-1; 12 bases match TRBD1. V gave up 1 base and J gave up 7 bases; unmatched junction bases: 3. CDR1 is SGHRS, CDR2 YFSETQ, per germline. CDR3 length: 15 residues.

The chain uses TRBV9 and TRBJ2-4; 10 nucleotides align to TRBD2. This CDR3 has 14 residues. Germline V gene data show CDR1 as SGDLS and CDR2 as YYNGEE. J was trimmed by 9 bases and V by 0 bases; bases with no gene match: 3. The CDR3 loop reads CASSVAGTSVIQYF. DNA of the CDR3: TGTGCCAGCAGCGTAGCCGGGACTAGCGTCATTCAGTACTTC. The complete variable domain, with remaining parts taken from reference TRBV9 and TRBJ2-4, reads DSGVTQTPKHLITATGQRVTLRCSPRSGDLSVYWYQQSLDQGLQFLIQYYNGEERAKGNILERFSAQQFPDLHSELNLSSLELGDSALYFCASSVAGTSVIQYFGAGTRLSVL.

The V gene is TRBV6-5, the J gene TRBJ1-2, with 7 bases fitting TRBD1. The germline V gene encodes CDR1 MNHEY and CDR2 SVGAGI. The trim removed 5 bases at V and 6 bases at J, leaving 9 bases unmatched. The CDR3 length is 14 residues. The DNA for the CDR3 is TGTGCCAGCAGTACCTCGACAGGGTTAGATGGCTACACCTTC. Encoded protein: CASSTSTGLDGYTF.

The CDR3 spells CASSRTERYGYTF. CDR3 in DNA: TGTGCCAGCAGCCGGACAGAACGGTATGGCTACACCTTC. The rearrangement uses TRBV6-5 and TRBJ1-2, with a possible D match to TRBD1 (6 bases). The CDR3 extends over 13 amino acids. V lost 6 bases to trimming and J lost 5 bases, with 13 bases between them. CDR1 is MNHEY and CDR2 is SVGAGI in the germline V gene.

The chain combines TRBV29-1 with TRBJ1-1, with D maybe TRBD1 (5 bases). The CDR3 is made up of 13 amino acids. Germline-derived CDR1 and CDR2 are SQVTM and ANQGSEA. With 7 bases removed from V and 0 bases from J, the gap between germline ends came to 12 bases. The CDR3 region has the DNA TGCAGCGCTGTTGGGGCTATGAACACTGAAGCTTTCTTT. Translation: CSAVGAMNTEAFF.

The J gene is TRBJ2-1, the V gene TRBV24-1; D remains unclear. The CDR3 loop spans 15 amino acids. The germline V and J ends were trimmed by 3 bases and 1 base, with 9 bases remaining between them. Germline CDR1 reads KGHDR; CDR2 reads SFDVKD. CDR3 loop: CATSDSAASYNEQFF. The CDR3 bases are TGTGCCACCAGTGATAGCGCTGCTTCCTACAATGAGCAGTTCTTC.

The chain employs TRBV5-8 and TRBJ2-7; 7 bases match TRBD1. The CDR3 totals 14 residues. Germline CDR1 and CDR2: SGHTS and YDEGEE. Trimming took 0 bases from V and 3 from J; bases not matched to a gene: 3. Here the CDR3 reads CASSLVQGNYEQYF. In DNA form, the CDR3 reads TGTGCCAGCAGCTTGGTACAGGGGAACTACGAGCAGTACTTC.

The chain has TRBV19 and TRBJ1-4, with D perhaps matching TRBD1 (6 bases). The V end lost 6 bases, the J end lost 8 bases, and 22 bases lay between the germline ends. The CDR3 totals 16 residues. CDR1 and CDR2 (germline): LNHDA, SQIVND (reference sequence). The CDR3 spells CASSLNPGQSGEKLFF. Written as DNA, the CDR3 is TGTGCCAGTAGCCTAAATCCGGGACAAAGTGGGGAAAAACTGTTTTTT.

The CDR3 sequence is CASSLATSGNNEQFF. CDR3 DNA: TGCGCCAGCAGCTTAGCGACTAGCGGGAACAATGAGCAGTTCTTC. The chain joins TRBV5-1 to TRBJ2-1; 11 bases line up with TRBD2. Trimming removed 2 bases from V and 5 bases from J; junction bases left unmatched: 3. The CDR3 loop spans 15 amino acids. Per germline, CDR1 SGHRS and CDR2 YFSETQ.

This clone is a singleton in its sample. The chain links TRBV10-3 to TRBJ1-1; tentatively, D is TRBD1 (6 bases). Germline V gives CDR1 ENHRY, CDR2 SYGVKD. V was pared by 2 bases and J by 5 bases, with 12 bases between. The CDR3 is 14 amino acids. The CDR3 DNA follows: TGTGCCATCAGTGAGAGGACAGCAGGGACTGAAGCTTTCTTT. Translation gives CAISERTAGTEAFF.